This TCR beta chain was found in a study of blood T cell repertoires in COVID-19 (dated by TCRdb to 2018 to 2021). Study-wide context: Collaborator samples came from the United States, Italy and Spain and covered acute and convalescent phases of COVID-19. The prospective study material was composed of cDNA or gDNA derived from T cells, B-cell-depleted T cells, or PBMCs. Deeply sampled blood TCRbeta repertoires from subjects exposed to, actively infected with, or recovered from COVID-19 were included in the dataset. The repertoires were released in a freely available public database intended as a resource for research on the immune response to SARS-CoV-2. Samples came from the ongoing ImmuneRACE study (first 160 participants) plus 1,254 subjects from 6 global collaborators. The sample metadata nearly always contained a de-identified subject ID, COVID-19 status, age in years and sex. Where HLA class I and class II types were available, the types were taken from metadata supplied by the sample provider, not from assay-based typing. General conclusions and limits of the study: How much clinical and demographic metadata was included differed by source and by participant, and the metadata was provided uncurated.

As to this clone: There is no known antigen for this receptor. No much larger clonotype is one base removed from it; base qualities were not supplied.

Counted from cysteine to phenylalanine, this CDR3 has 13 amino acids. Only the CDR3 DNA stays, 39 bases, in frame from base 1. V is cut back by 7 bases and J by 0 bases, with 4 bases in the junction unmatched. The germline V gene provides CDR1 SQVTM and CDR2 ANQGSEA. TCRbeta CDR3 regions were amplified from genomic DNA using the immunoSEQ Assay, a bias-controlled multiplex PCR. The authors' pipeline ran thus. The number of nucleated cells in each sample was estimated by amplification of reference gene primers within the assay. Sequence reads were collapsed and filtered to measure the absolute abundance of every unique TCRbeta CDR3 rearrangement. For each sample, productive Simpson clonality was calculated by taking the square root of Simpson's diversity index across productive rearrangements. TCRdb obtained this table from immuneACCESS and retained in-frame rearrangements with V and J assigned. These tables miss some clones; where compared with another copy, unresolved V genes account for less than half of the shortfall, and the remainder is unexplained. V and J calls and clone size are as listed in that table; D and trimming were resolved from the DNA. The sample includes fewer than 70,000 clones, with roughly 85% observed a single time. About 23% of the sample rests with the top ten.

Collaborating institutions collected whole blood in K2EDTA tubes following their own protocols. For TCRbeta analysis, collaborators shipped samples as frozen whole blood, isolated PBMCs, or DNA extracted from either of those sample types. What was sequenced was peripheral blood. The receptor comes from a man aged 50-59 years with acute or convalescent COVID-19. The receptor chain draws on TRBV29-1 and TRBJ2-7, and TRBD2 aligns with 9 junction nucleotides. CDR3 region: CSGSGGLSYEQYF. In nucleotide form, the sequence is TGCAGCGGTAGCGGGGGCCTCTCCTACGAGCAGTACTTC.